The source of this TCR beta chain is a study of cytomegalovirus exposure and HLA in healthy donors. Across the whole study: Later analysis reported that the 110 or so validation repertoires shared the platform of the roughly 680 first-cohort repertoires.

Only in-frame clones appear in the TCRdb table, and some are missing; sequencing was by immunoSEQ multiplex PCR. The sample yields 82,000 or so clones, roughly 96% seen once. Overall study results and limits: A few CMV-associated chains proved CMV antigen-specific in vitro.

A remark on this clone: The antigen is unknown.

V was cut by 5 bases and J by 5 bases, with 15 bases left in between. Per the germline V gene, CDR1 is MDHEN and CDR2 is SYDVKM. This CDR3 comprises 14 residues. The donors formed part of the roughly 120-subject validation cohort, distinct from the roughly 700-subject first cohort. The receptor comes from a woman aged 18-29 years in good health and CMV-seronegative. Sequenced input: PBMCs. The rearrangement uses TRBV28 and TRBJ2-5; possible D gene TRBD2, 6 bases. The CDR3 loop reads CASSHRREVETQYF. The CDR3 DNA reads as TGTGCCAGCAGTCACCGGAGGGAGGTGGAGACCCAGTACTTC.